This passage covers 16 T cell receptor beta chains from one sample sequenced in a study of CD8 T cells in Susac syndrome. With random hexamers, reverse transcription was performed on roughly 0.5 to 1 ug of RNA. TCRdb re-analysed the immunoSEQ multiplex PCR reads in MiXCR, keeping a single row per CDR3 protein. The top ten clones hold 0.093% of a sample with some 100,000 distinct CDR3 sequences, roughly 93% of them seen once. The specimen sequenced was CD4+ T cells from PBMCs. The receptors stem from a human donor with multiple sclerosis.

J is TRBJ1-6 and V is TRBV20-1; 12 bases are a match to TRBD1. The J segment lost 9 bases and the V segment lost 0 bases, leaving 6 bases of the junction unmatched. This CDR3 is 16 amino acids long. Germline assignment: CDR1 DFQATT and CDR2 SNEGSKA (reference sequence). The CDR3 region is CSARDSGTGGSSPLHF. The CDR3 bases are TGCAGTGCTAGAGATAGCGGGACAGGGGGCAGTTCACCCCTCCACTTT.

This chain connects TRBV19 to TRBJ2-4; D possibly matches TRBD1 or TRBD2 (6 bases each). This CDR3 region has 16 residues. CDR1 and CDR2 (germline): LNHDA, SQIVND (reference sequence). Between the trimmed V and J ends, which lost 1 base and 1 base, there was a span of 11 bases. The CDR3, as DNA: TGTGCCAGTAGTATAGCCCGGGGGCAGGCCAAAAACATTCAGTACTTC. It yields the protein CASSIARGQAKNIQYF. The variable domain in full, completed from reference TRBV19 and TRBJ2-4, reads DGGITQSPKYLFRKEGQNVTLSCEQNLNHDAMYWYRQDPGQGLRLIYYSQIVNDFQKGDIAEGYSVSREKKESFPLTVTSAQKNPTAFYLCASSIARGQAKNIQYFGAGTRLSVL.

This chain uses TRBV6-5 with TRBJ1-3, with D possibly TRBD1 on 5 matching bases. V was clipped by 5 bases and J by 1 base, with 9 bases between them. This CDR3 region has 14 residues. CDR1 and CDR2 from the germline V gene are MNHEY and SVGAGI. The CDR3 loop is CASSRDLSGNTIYF. The CDR3 DNA sequence: TGTGCCAGCAGTCGGGACCTTTCTGGAAACACCATATATTTT.

The V call is TRBV24-1, the J call TRBJ2-7, with TRBD1 matching 10 bases. V lost 9 bases to trimming and J lost 5 bases; unmatched junction nucleotides: 9. Germline V CDR1 and CDR2: KGHDR, SFDVKD. The CDR3 is 14 amino acids. CDR3 nucleotide sequence: TGTGCCACCGGACAGGGGGAAGCCCTCGACGAGCAGTACTTC. Translating it yields CATGQGEALDEQYF.

The chain is built from TRBV29-1 and TRBJ2-5; possibly TRBD2 for D (5 bases). The germline gives CDR1 SQVTM, CDR2 ANQGSEA. The CDR3 contains 11 residues. V lost 4 bases and J 6 bases, leaving 9 bases between the germline ends. As DNA, the CDR3 is TGCAGCGTTGGGACTGCGAAGACCCAGTACTTC. Encoded protein: CSVGTAKTQYF.

The chain links TRBV5-1 to TRBJ1-2; tentatively, D is TRBD1 (6 bases). CDR1 and CDR2 from the germline V gene are SGHRS and YFSETQ. Trimming shortened V by 6 bases and J by 5 bases, and 20 bases separated the two germline ends. This CDR3 is 15 amino acids long. The chain's CDR3 is CASTTATGQGYGYTF. CDR3 nucleotide sequence: TGCGCCAGCACTACGGCGACAGGCCAGGGGTATGGCTACACCTTC.

The chain combines TRBV5-8 with TRBJ1-2; D unresolved. This CDR3 comprises 13 residues. Germline CDR1 and CDR2: SGHTS and YDEGEE. The V and J ends lost 0 bases and 3 bases respectively, with 6 bases between them. CDR3 in DNA: TGTGCCAGCAGCTTGGGGCAGTACTATGGCTACACCTTC. It codes for CASSLGQYYGYTF.

The CDR3 region has the DNA TGTGCCAGCAGTATCGGTACAGGGCGGATAATCGGTGGAAACACCATATATTTT. This gives the protein CASSIGTGRIIGGNTIYF. The chain couples TRBV13 to TRBJ1-3; the D gene is possibly TRBD1 (6 bases). Germline V gives CDR1 PRHDT, CDR2 FYEKMQ (reference sequence). The CDR3 has 18 amino acids. Trimming shortened V by 6 bases and J by 3 bases, and 24 bases separated the two germline ends.

The chain carries TRBV12-3 or TRBV12-4 and TRBJ2-2; the D gene is possibly TRBD1 (5 bases). Deletions cut 6 bases from V and 3 bases from J, with 8 bases between. This CDR3 region has 13 residues. The chain's CDR3 is CASSRVDTGELFF. CDR3 nucleotides: TGTGCCAGCAGCAGGGTTGACACCGGGGAGCTGTTTTTT.

The chain is built from TRBV5-4 and TRBJ1-1; D is undetermined. Germline V lookup: CDR1 SGHNT, CDR2 YYREEE (reference sequence). Trimming took 1 base from V and 2 from J, leaving 9 bases between them. This CDR3 has 14 amino acids. CDR3 residues: CASSLPARNTEAFF. The CDR3 nucleotides read TGTGCCAGCAGCTTGCCAGCCCGTAACACTGAAGCTTTCTTT.

V usage is TRBV7-3 and J usage is TRBJ1-1, with D uncertain. Germline CDR1 and CDR2: SGHTA and FQGTGA. Trimming left V 8 bases short and J 7 bases short, with 14 bases between. CDR3 length: 12 amino acids. The CDR3 here is CASAGEGGEAFF. The DNA of the CDR3 is TGTGCCAGCGCCGGGGAGGGCGGTGAAGCTTTCTTT. Looking up the rest from reference TRBV7-3 and TRBJ1-1 gives the full variable domain: GAGVSQTPSNKVTEKGKYVELRCDPISGHTALYWYRQSLGQGPEFLIYFQGTGAADDSGLPNDRFFAVRPEGSVSTLKIQRTERGDSAVYLCASAGEGGEAFFGQGTRLTVV.

The chain employs TRBV19 and TRBJ1-6, with 9 bases identical to TRBD1. V lost 6 bases, J lost 10 bases, and 10 bases stayed unmatched. CDR3 length: 15 amino acids. CDR1 is LNHDA, CDR2 SQIVND, per germline (reference sequence). CDR3 region: CASSRTGQGQSPLHF. The CDR3 bases are TGTGCCAGTAGCCGCACAGGACAGGGGCAATCACCCCTCCACTTT.

This sequence joins TRBV5-1 and TRBJ1-2; no clear D. V was trimmed by 4 bases and J by 4 bases, leaving 8 bases between them. This CDR3 is 12 amino acids long. Germline V lookup: CDR1 SGHRS, CDR2 YFSETQ. The CDR3 reads CASSGQLYGYTF. Here the CDR3 DNA reads TGCGCCAGCAGCGGGCAGCTCTATGGCTACACCTTC.

V usage is TRBV12-3 or TRBV12-4 and J usage is TRBJ2-1; TRBD1 matches at 7 bases. V dropped 6 bases and J dropped 4; count of bases not matched to a gene: 6. CDR3 length: 14 amino acids. CDR3 in amino acids: CASSWDRVYNEQFF. CDR3 nucleotide sequence: TGTGCCAGCAGCTGGGACAGAGTTTACAATGAGCAGTTCTTC.

CDR3 residues: CASSIDRARLVHF. CDR3 DNA sequence: TGTGCCAGTAGTATAGATCGGGCCAGATTGGTGCATTTT. The chain uses TRBV19 and TRBJ1-5; D not certain. V was pared by 0 bases and J by 15 bases, with 15 bases between. The CDR3 is 13 amino acids. CDR1 is LNHDA, CDR2 SQIVND, per germline (reference sequence).

The chain is built from TRBV4-1 and TRBJ1-1; D may be TRBD1 (6 bases). This CDR3 has 15 residues. With 1 base removed from V and 7 bases from J, the gap between germline ends came to 16 bases. The germline CDR1 and CDR2 sequences are MGHRA and YSYEKL. The CDR3 reads CASSQAGGHRSEAFF. The CDR3 DNA reads as TGCGCCAGCAGCCAAGCCGGGGGGCATAGGAGTGAAGCTTTCTTT.